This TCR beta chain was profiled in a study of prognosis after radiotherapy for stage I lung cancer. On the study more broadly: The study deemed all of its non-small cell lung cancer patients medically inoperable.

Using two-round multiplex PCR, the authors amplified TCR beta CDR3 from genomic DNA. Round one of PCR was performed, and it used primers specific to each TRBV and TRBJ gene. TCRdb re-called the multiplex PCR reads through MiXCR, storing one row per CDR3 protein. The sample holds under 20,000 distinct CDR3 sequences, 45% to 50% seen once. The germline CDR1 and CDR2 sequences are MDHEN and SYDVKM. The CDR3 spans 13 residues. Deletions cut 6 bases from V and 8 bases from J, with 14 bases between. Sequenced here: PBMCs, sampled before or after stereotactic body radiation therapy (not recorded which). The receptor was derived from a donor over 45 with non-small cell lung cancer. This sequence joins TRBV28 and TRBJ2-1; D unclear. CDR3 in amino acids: CASSSLSADEQFF. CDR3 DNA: TGTGCCAGCAGCAGTCTATCGGCAGATGAGCAGTTCTTC.